One and the same sample provided the 32 T cell receptor beta chains below, sequenced in a study of T-cell memory formation after mild COVID-19 (dated by TCRdb to 2020 to 2023). Preparation of the library involved 5' RACE. For sequencing, an Illumina NovaSeq 6000 was employed. In-frame beta chains were kept once TCRdb had trimmed the public reads at Q25 with fastp and called clones with MiXCR. All rows with the same CDR3 protein become a single entry with the most common DNA and genes. The sample yields some 450,000 distinct CDR3 sequences; about 20% were counted once. The biggest ten clones account for 20% to 25% of the sample. Sequenced material: PBMCs or a T cell subset sorted from them (not recorded which). Receptor source: a man between 18 and 29 years old who had mild COVID-19 (a few samples of this study predate the infection). The sample titles of this study are shuffled in the database, so cell type and time point are left out; the donor was told from shared clones.

The chain couples TRBV4-3 to TRBJ2-3; a possible D gene is TRBD1 (6 bases). V shed 3 bases and J shed 1 base, with 14 bases lying between them. From germline, CDR1 is LGHNA and CDR2 YSLEER. The length of the CDR3 is 16 residues. The DNA for the CDR3 is TGCGCCAGCAGCCACAAGACAGGACTGGGCACAGATACGCAGTATTTT. Its translation: CASSHKTGLGTDTQYF.

The table lists this clonotype with many counts. The rearrangement uses TRBV12-3 or TRBV12-4 and TRBJ2-1; D perhaps matches TRBD2 (6 bases). Trimming cost V 3 bases and J 7 bases, with 7 bases left between them. This CDR3 region has 12 residues. Here the CDR3 reads CASSFAGNEQFF. The CDR3 DNA reads TGTGCCAGCAGTTTCGCGGGGAATGAGCAGTTCTTC.

The chain combines TRBV11-2 with TRBJ2-5; D perhaps matches TRBD1 (6 bases). The CDR3 extends over 13 amino acids. V was shortened by 4 bases and J by 3 bases, with 9 bases between the two germline ends. Germline V gene data show CDR1 as SGHAT and CDR2 as FQNNGV. The CDR3 spells CASSSYREETQYF. DNA for the CDR3: TGTGCCAGCAGCTCCTACAGGGAAGAGACCCAGTACTTC.

The table lists this clonotype with a few counts. This chain links TRBV7-3 with TRBJ2-3, with D possibly being TRBD1 (8 bases). The germline V and J ends were trimmed by 5 bases and 4 bases, with 16 bases remaining between them. CDR3 length: 15 residues. The germline V gene has CDR1 SGHTA and CDR2 FQGTGA. The DNA for the CDR3 is TGTGCCAGCAGCGCGGGGGTACAGGGGGCAGATACGCAGTATTTT. Protein sequence: CASSAGVQGADTQYF.

This CDR3 reads CATLPGLAGEQETQYF. The DNA of the CDR3 is TGTGCCACCCTGCCGGGACTAGCGGGGGAGCAAGAGACCCAGTACTTC. This rearrangement joins TRBV2 to TRBJ2-5; 14 bases are a match to TRBD2. This CDR3 region has 16 residues. V lost 10 bases to trimming and J lost 2 bases; unmatched junction nucleotides: 9. Germline V lookup: CDR1 SNHLY, CDR2 FYNNEI.

This chain joins TRBV28 and TRBJ2-5; 8 nucleotides match TRBD1. This CDR3 spans 14 amino acids. Germline-derived CDR1 and CDR2 are MDHEN and SYDVKM. V lost 4 bases and J lost 3; bases outside the gene matches: 4. This CDR3 is CASSSPGQEETQYF. Written as DNA, the CDR3 is TGTGCCAGCAGTTCCCCGGGACAGGAAGAGACCCAGTACTTC.

The J gene is TRBJ2-3, the V gene TRBV5-1, with 7 bases matching TRBD2. With 5 bases clipped from V and 5 bases from J, the junction kept 8 bases outside the gene matches. The CDR3 is made up of 14 amino acids. The germline CDR1 and CDR2 sequences are SGHRS and YFSETQ. For the CDR3, the DNA is TGCGCCAGCAGGCATTCGGGGGGTGGAGATACGCAGTATTTT. Translating gives CASRHSGGGDTQYF.

This chain joins TRBV7-2 and TRBJ2-4; 7 nucleotides line up with TRBD1. The CDR3 runs 13 residues. The J segment lost 8 bases and the V segment lost 6 bases, leaving 7 bases of the junction unmatched. In germline, CDR1 is SGHTA, CDR2 FQGNSA. In nucleotides, the CDR3 is TGTGCCAGCAGTCGACAGGGCGTAGACATTCAGTACTTC. This translates into CASSRQGVDIQYF.

This clonotype was observed a handful of times. J is TRBJ1-6 and V is TRBV5-1; no clear D gene. Trimming shortened V by 4 bases and J by 0 bases, and 14 bases separated the two germline ends. Germline loops: CDR1 SGHRS, CDR2 YFSETQ. The CDR3 consists of 17 residues. CDR3 in amino acids: CASSRGQASSYNSPLHF. The CDR3 DNA reads TGCGCCAGCAGCCGAGGGCAGGCCAGCTCCTATAATTCACCCCTCCACTTT.

The V gene is TRBV4-3, the J gene TRBJ2-4, with TRBD2 matching over 8 bases. Germline-derived CDR1 and CDR2 are LGHNA and YSLEER. This CDR3 is 16 amino acids long. V shed 3 bases, J shed 0 bases, and the junction held 4 bases outside the gene matches. The CDR3 region has the DNA TGCGCCAGCAGCCACGCCCGGGGGGGAGCCAAAAACATTCAGTACTTC. It is translated as CASSHARGGAKNIQYF.

The V and J genes are TRBV12-3 or TRBV12-4 and TRBJ1-2, with D hard to call. V lost 7 bases to trimming and J lost 5 bases, with 11 bases between them. The CDR3 is made up of 12 amino acids. CDR3 amino acids: CASTRTGYGYTF. CDR3 DNA sequence: TGTGCCAGCACGAGAACGGGTTATGGCTACACCTTC.

The rearrangement links TRBV10-3 to TRBJ1-2, with 10 bases that match TRBD1. Germline V gene lookup returns CDR1 ENHRY and CDR2 SYGVKD. The CDR3 has 14 amino acids. V lost 4 bases and J lost 4; bases outside the gene matches: 3. The CDR3 region has the DNA TGTGCCATCAGTGGCGGGACAGGGGCCTATGGCTACACCTTC. It is translated as CAISGGTGAYGYTF.

This rearrangement joins TRBV7-9 to TRBJ2-5; D unclear. The CDR3 loop spans 13 amino acids. Germline V gene data show CDR1 as SEHNR and CDR2 as FQNEAQ (reference sequence). V dropped 1 base and J dropped 5 bases, with 8 bases sitting between them. The CDR3 is CASSLGWAETQYF. The DNA for the CDR3 is TGTGCCAGCAGCTTAGGCTGGGCTGAGACCCAGTACTTC.

V and J are TRBV12-3 or TRBV12-4 and TRBJ2-1; D gene uncertain. The CDR3 is 12 residues long. Trimming took 6 bases from V and 2 from J, leaving 5 bases between them. CDR3 nucleotides: TGTGCCAGCAGGCTTACCTACAATGAGCAGTTCTTC. Translated: CASRLTYNEQFF.

The V and J genes are TRBV6-5 and TRBJ2-7; D is ambiguous. The V gene lost 0 bases and the J gene lost 4 bases, with 7 bases spanning the gap. This CDR3 spans 13 amino acids. Germline CDR1 and CDR2: MNHEY and SVGAGI. The CDR3 protein is CASSYSSQYEQYF. DNA for the CDR3: TGTGCCAGCAGTTACTCGAGTCAGTACGAGCAGTACTTC.

The chain couples TRBV6-6 to TRBJ1-2, with a weak D call TRBD1 (5 bases). This CDR3 contains 17 residues. V was pared by 8 bases and J by 4 bases, with 26 bases between. CDR1 is MNHNY and CDR2 is SVGAGI in the germline V gene (reference sequence). This chain's CDR3 is CASSTALPGGKLYGYTF. CDR3 bases: TGTGCCAGCTCTACCGCCCTCCCGGGGGGGAAGCTCTATGGCTACACCTTC.

The V and J genes are TRBV5-4 and TRBJ2-3; TRBD2 agrees at 10 bases. The CDR3 spans 17 residues. V was clipped by 0 bases and J by 1 base; unmatched bases: 5. Germline assignment: CDR1 SGHNT and CDR2 YYREEE (reference sequence). The CDR3 protein is CASSLAAGTSGTDTQYF. CDR3 DNA sequence: TGTGCCAGCAGCTTGGCCGCAGGGACTAGCGGCACAGATACGCAGTATTTT.

V is TRBV20-1 and J is TRBJ2-3, with 10 bases identical to TRBD2. The CDR3 has 13 amino acids. Germline CDR1 and CDR2: DFQATT and SNEGSKA (reference sequence). The V gene end was trimmed by 3 bases and the J gene end by 5 bases; junction bases not matched to a gene: 2. CDR3 residues: CSASIAGGDTQYF. CDR3 DNA sequence: TGCAGTGCTAGTATAGCGGGGGGAGATACGCAGTATTTT.

The table lists this clonotype with a few counts. The chain is built from TRBV6-4 and TRBJ2-1, with TRBD1 identical over 11 bases. CDR1 and CDR2 from the germline V gene are MRHNA and SNTAGT. The CDR3 extends over 15 amino acids. V shed 10 bases, J shed 4 bases, and the junction held 9 bases outside the gene matches. DNA of the CDR3: TGTGCCATCATCTACCGGGACAGGGGGTACAATGAGCAGTTCTTC. Protein: CAIIYRDRGYNEQFF.

The CDR3 is CASSSPGRSGGVLGETQYF. CDR3 in DNA: TGTGCCAGCAGCTCCCCTGGGAGGAGCGGGGGGGTTTTAGGCGAGACCCAGTACTTC. The V gene is TRBV4-2, the J gene TRBJ2-5; 10 bases are shared with TRBD2. Trimming at V came to 5 bases and at J to 5 bases, leaving 20 bases not matched to a gene. This CDR3 has 19 amino acids. Germline values: CDR1 LGHNA, CDR2 YNFKEQ.

There are a few counts of this clonotype. This rearrangement joins TRBV12-3 or TRBV12-4 to TRBJ1-2; D ambiguous. CDR3 length: 15 residues. The V gene lost 6 bases and the J gene lost 0 bases, with 14 bases spanning the gap. The CDR3 loop is CASSFRLFTNYGYTF. The CDR3 bases are TGTGCCAGCAGCTTCCGGTTGTTCACTAACTATGGCTACACCTTC.

This clonotype was seen only a few times. The chain is built from TRBV5-5 and TRBJ1-2, with D unclear. The length of the CDR3 is 12 residues. The V gene's germline CDR1 is SGHKS and CDR2 YYEKEE (reference sequence). V was pared by 4 bases and J by 2 bases, with 6 bases between. The CDR3 DNA sequence: TGTGCCAGCAGCATCATGAACTATGGCTACACCTTC. This sequence encodes CASSIMNYGYTF.

The J gene is TRBJ2-3, the V gene TRBV28, with 8 bases fitting TRBD1. The CDR3 loop spans 16 amino acids. The V gene's germline CDR1 is MDHEN and CDR2 SYDVKM. The junction had 13 bases not matched to a gene; V was cut back by 9 bases and J by 2 bases. The CDR3, as DNA: TGTGCCAGTTCCTCTCCCGCGACAGGGGCCACAGATACGCAGTATTTT. Protein product: CASSSPATGATDTQYF.

This sequence joins TRBV6-6 and TRBJ2-3; D possibly corresponds to TRBD2 (7 bases). Deletions cut 1 base from V and 1 base from J, with 15 bases between. The germline gives CDR1 MNHNY, CDR2 SVGAGI (reference sequence). CDR3 length: 17 amino acids. Here the CDR3 reads CASSYLGRGAGTDTQYF. The CDR3 DNA reads as TGTGCCAGCAGTTACTTAGGACGGGGGGCAGGCACAGATACGCAGTATTTT.

The chain joins TRBV18 to TRBJ1-4; perhaps TRBD1 as D (5 bases). The CDR3 runs to 13 residues. V was pared by 6 bases and J by 6 bases, with 11 bases between. Germline CDR1 is KGHSH and CDR2 is LQKENI. The CDR3 nucleotides are TGTGCCAGCTCGCTGGGACCGGATGAAAAACTGTTTTTT. It yields the protein CASSLGPDEKLFF. The variable domain in full, with the rest retrieved from reference TRBV18 and TRBJ1-4, is NAGVMQNPRHLVRRRGQEARLRCSPMKGHSHVYWYRQLPEEGLKFMVYLQKENIIDESGMPKERFSAEFPKEGPSILRIQQVVRGDSAAYFCASSLGPDEKLFFGSGTQLSVL.

This clonotype showed up just a few times. The chain uses TRBV27 and TRBJ1-6; D may be TRBD1 (6 bases). V was cut by 10 bases and J by 6 bases, with 13 bases left in between. The germline gives CDR1 MNHEY, CDR2 SMNVEV (reference sequence). This CDR3 is built from 13 residues. The CDR3 nucleotides read TGTGCCACCGCAGGACAGTCTAATTCACCCCTCCACTTT. Its translation: CATAGQSNSPLHF.

This clonotype was counted a few times. V is TRBV18 and J is TRBJ2-5; tentative D call: TRBD2 (6 bases). The CDR3 is 15 amino acids. Germline V lookup: CDR1 KGHSH, CDR2 LQKENI. Deletions cut 3 bases from V and 1 base from J, with 12 bases between. As DNA, the CDR3 is TGTGCCAGCTCACCGGGACTTGGGGGCCAAGAGACCCAGTACTTC. It specifies CASSPGLGGQETQYF.

The V gene is TRBV6-2 or TRBV6-3, the J gene TRBJ1-5, with 8 positions matching TRBD1. With V trimmed by 6 bases and J by 7 bases, 5 bases remained unmatched. The CDR3 is 13 amino acids. CDR1 and CDR2 (germline): MNHEY, SVGEGT. CDR3 sequence reads: CASRHRGLQPQHF. The CDR3 DNA reads as TGTGCCAGCAGGCACAGGGGGTTACAGCCCCAGCATTTT.

The genes are TRBV11-2 and TRBJ2-2; 12 bases line up with TRBD2. Germline V CDR1 and CDR2: SGHAT, FQNNGV. After removal of 6 bases from V and 6 bases from J, the junction contained 5 bases not matched to a gene. CDR3 length: 15 amino acids. CDR3 sequence: CASSTGLAGAGELFF. The DNA of the CDR3 is TGTGCCAGCAGTACGGGACTAGCGGGTGCCGGGGAGCTGTTTTTT.

This clonotype was seen more than once but under ten times. V usage is TRBV5-1 and J usage is TRBJ1-1; D unclear. Germline values: CDR1 SGHRS, CDR2 YFSETQ. With 0 bases removed from V and 4 bases from J, the gap between germline ends came to 10 bases. The CDR3 is 14 amino acids. CDR3 sequence reads: CASSLVGARTEAFF. Here the CDR3 DNA reads TGCGCCAGCAGCTTGGTCGGAGCACGCACTGAAGCTTTCTTT.

This clonotype has at least ten counts. The genes are TRBV21-1 and TRBJ2-5. TRBV21-1 is deemed a pseudogene. The CDR3 has 15 residues. Here the CDR3 DNA reads TGTGCCAGCAGCAAATTTCACTGCCTCCAAGAGACCCAGTACTTC. Its translation is CASSKFHCLQETQYF.

The CDR3 reads CASSLQRGTGTYEQYF. In nucleotides, the CDR3 is TGCGCCAGCAGCCTCCAGCGGGGGACAGGAACCTACGAGCAGTACTTC. V and J are TRBV4-3 and TRBJ2-7; D tentatively reads TRBD1 or TRBD2 (8 bases each). The CDR3 totals 16 residues. V lost 4 bases and J 2 bases, leaving 18 bases between the germline ends. Germline CDR1 is LGHNA and CDR2 is YSLEER.